Shown below are 12 T cell receptor beta chains from a single sample sequenced in a study of blood T cell repertoires in COVID-19. Method: immunoSEQ multiplex PCR; TCRdb's copy keeps in-frame clones and lacks some. The top ten clones hold less than 3% of a sample with 180,000 or so clones, roughly 86% of them seen once. The sequenced sample consisted of peripheral blood. Receptors originate from a woman in her thirties with active or convalescent COVID-19.

V is TRBV5-1 and J is TRBJ2-1; D is unclear. Germline CDR1 is SGHRS and CDR2 is YFSETQ. The CDR3 contains 15 residues. V lost 0 bases and J lost 6, with 13 bases in between. The CDR3 DNA sequence: TGCGCCAGCAGCTTGGCGACACCACCATCCAATGAGCAGTTCTTC. Protein sequence: CASSLATPPSNEQFF. Full variable domain (remainder filled in from reference TRBV5-1 and TRBJ2-1): KAGVTQTPRYLIKTRGQQVTLSCSPISGHRSVSWYQQTPGQGLQFLFEYFSETQRNKGNFPGRFSGRQFSNSRSEMNVSTLELGDSALYLCASSLATPPSNEQFFGPGTRLTVL.

J is TRBJ1-6 and V is TRBV25-1; the D gene is possibly TRBD1 (5 bases). The CDR3 runs 15 residues. Per the germline V gene, CDR1 is MGHDK and CDR2 is SYGVNS. The V and J ends lost 2 bases and 7 bases respectively, with 12 bases between them. CDR3 in DNA: TGTGCCAGCAGTGAAGCAGGGTATAGGAATTCACCCCTCCACTTT. Its translation is CASSEAGYRNSPLHF.

The rearrangement joins TRBV12-3 or TRBV12-4 to TRBJ1-2, with D uncertain. Deletions cut 5 bases from V and 8 bases from J, with 9 bases between. The CDR3 length is 11 residues. In DNA, the CDR3 is TGTGCCAGCAGTGAAAAGCGAGGCTACACCTTC. It translates to CASSEKRGYTF.

The chain links TRBV19 to TRBJ1-5; D ambiguous. Germline CDR1 LNHDA, CDR2 SQIVND (reference sequence). V dropped 4 bases and J dropped 4 bases, with 17 bases sitting between them. The CDR3 runs 16 residues. The CDR3 region has the DNA TGTGCCAGTAGTACGGAAACAAGAGGAGGGAATCAGCCCCAGCATTTT. As protein: CASSTETRGGNQPQHF.

V and J are TRBV11-2 and TRBJ2-3; D remains unclear. In germline, CDR1 is SGHAT, CDR2 FQNNGV. V was shortened by 0 bases and J by 4 bases, with 8 bases between the two germline ends. The CDR3 spans 14 residues. The CDR3 region is CASSLDLGSDTQYF. CDR3 bases: TGTGCCAGCAGCTTAGATTTGGGCTCAGATACGCAGTATTTT. Based on the CDR3 plus reference TRBV11-2 and TRBJ2-3, the full variable domain is EAGVAQSPRYKIIEKRQSVAFWCNPISGHATLYWYQQILGQGPKLLIQFQNNGVVDDSQLPKDRFSAERLKGVDSTLKIQPAKLEDSAVYLCASSLDLGSDTQYFGPGTRLTVL.

Remarks on this clone: Other nucleotide sequences in the sample specify the same CDR3. The V and J genes are TRBV11-2 and TRBJ2-1, with a weak D call TRBD2 (7 bases). The V end lost 3 bases, the J end lost 7 bases, and 16 bases lay between the germline ends. The CDR3 covers 15 residues. The germline CDR1 and CDR2 sequences are SGHAT and FQNNGV. CDR3 sequence (DNA): TGTGCCAGCAGCTTCCGGGGGGCTTACGATAATGAGCAGTTCTTC. Translating gives CASSFRGAYDNEQFF.

This clone has more than one count but fewer than ten. The V gene is TRBV25-1, the J gene TRBJ2-5, with D perhaps matching TRBD1 (6 bases). The CDR3 is 13 residues long. The ends were cut back, 4 bases at V and 5 bases at J, with 11 bases in the middle. Germline V gene data show CDR1 as MGHDK and CDR2 as SYGVNS. CDR3 nucleotides: TGTGCCAGCAGTGCTAATAGGGGGGAGACCCAGTACTTC. This codes for CASSANRGETQYF.

This clone was seen only a few times. CDR3 bases: TGTGCCAGCAGTCTCGGGGACAGCCTACGGGAATACACTGAAGCTTTCTTT. It encodes CASSLGDSLREYTEAFF. The chain links TRBV28 to TRBJ1-1; TRBD1 aligns across 7 bases. Germline CDR1 MDHEN, CDR2 SYDVKM. CDR3 size: 17 residues. Losses at the gene ends were 5 bases for V and 3 bases for J; bases not matched to a gene: 15.

The V call is TRBV11-3, the J call TRBJ1-3, with TRBD1 as a possible D gene (5 bases). The CDR3 loop spans 14 amino acids. Germline lookup yields CDR1 SGHNT and CDR2 YENEEA. V gave up 5 bases and J gave up 1 base, with 9 bases separating them. The CDR3 protein is CASSGTGSGNTIYF. DNA of the CDR3: TGTGCCAGCAGCGGCACAGGTTCTGGAAACACCATATATTTT.

The J gene is TRBJ1-3, the V gene TRBV18, with D tentatively TRBD1 (5 bases). The CDR3 totals 15 residues. V gave up 1 base and J gave up 0 bases, with 7 bases separating them. CDR1 and CDR2 (germline): KGHSH, LQKENI. DNA for the CDR3: TGTGCCAGCTCACCACAGGGGCGCTCTGGAAACACCATATATTTT. This encodes CASSPQGRSGNTIYF.

CDR3 region: CASSPPLRGEQFF. The CDR3 DNA reads as TGTGCCAGCTCACCCCCACTGAGAGGGGAGCAGTTCTTC. The V gene is TRBV18, the J gene TRBJ2-1; D might be TRBD2 (5 bases). V was cut by 3 bases and J by 10 bases, with 13 bases left in between. Per germline, CDR1 KGHSH and CDR2 LQKENI. This CDR3 comprises 13 residues.

The chain joins TRBV5-1 to TRBJ2-1; 8 bases align to TRBD2. After removal of 5 bases from V and 0 bases from J, the junction contained 4 bases not matched to a gene. The CDR3 runs to 15 residues. Germline V gene lookup returns CDR1 SGHRS and CDR2 YFSETQ. CDR3 DNA: TGCGCCAGCAGATTAAGCGGGAGCTCCTACAATGAGCAGTTCTTC. Translating gives CASRLSGSSYNEQFF.